The 21 T cell receptor beta chains in this list originate from one sample, sequenced in a study of blood T cell repertoires in COVID-19. TCRdb keeps only in-frame clones here, not all; method: immunoSEQ multiplex PCR. The sample records about 200,000 clones, roughly 87% being singletons. Sequencing was performed on PBMCs or T cells enriched from blood (not recorded which). The receptors stem from a woman in her 30s who had recovered from COVID-19.

The CDR3 DNA reads as TGTGCCAGTAGTTTCGAACCGGGACTAGCGGAATACAATGAGCAGTTCTTC. Its protein product is CASSFEPGLAEYNEQFF. The rearrangement links TRBV19 to TRBJ2-1; TRBD2 aligns across 11 bases. CDR3 length: 17 residues. After removal of 5 bases from V and 4 bases from J, the junction contained 10 bases not matched to a gene. Germline V lookup: CDR1 LNHDA, CDR2 SQIVND (reference sequence).

The chain combines TRBV27 with TRBJ1-6; 8 bases align to TRBD1. This CDR3 spans 13 amino acids. Per the germline V gene, CDR1 is MNHEY and CDR2 is SMNVEV (reference sequence). The ends lost 3 bases at V and 13 bases at J; junction bases unmatched: 5. The CDR3 spells CASSFSGGPPLHF. CDR3 nucleotide sequence: TGTGCCAGCAGTTTCTCAGGGGGCCCGCCCCTCCACTTT.

The chain carries TRBV18 and TRBJ2-1; the match to TRBD2 covers 7 bases. The CDR3 loop spans 14 amino acids. Trimming cost V 3 bases and J 6 bases; bases outside gene matches: 5. Germline loops: CDR1 KGHSH, CDR2 LQKENI. The CDR3 here is CASSPKTSINEQFF. Here the CDR3 DNA reads TGTGCCAGCTCACCCAAGACTAGCATCAATGAGCAGTTCTTC.

As to this clone: Other DNA sequences in the sample encode the same CDR3. The chain employs TRBV5-1 and TRBJ1-1; D unresolved. The germline V and J ends were trimmed by 3 bases and 4 bases, with 7 bases remaining between them. This CDR3 is 12 amino acids long. The V gene's germline CDR1 is SGHRS and CDR2 YFSETQ. The CDR3 reads CASSSGSTEAFF. The CDR3 DNA reads TGCGCCAGCAGCTCCGGGTCCACTGAAGCTTTCTTT.

The chain joins TRBV19 to TRBJ1-1; D remains ambiguous. Trimming left V 3 bases short and J 7 bases short, with 9 bases between. From germline, CDR1 is LNHDA and CDR2 SQIVND (reference sequence). The CDR3 runs to 12 residues. In nucleotides, the CDR3 is TGTGCCAGTAGTATTGGGCCCTTTGAAGCTTTCTTT. Its translation: CASSIGPFEAFF. The entire variable domain, with the rest obtained from reference TRBV19 and TRBJ1-1, is as follows: DGGITQSPKYLFRKEGQNVTLSCEQNLNHDAMYWYRQDPGQGLRLIYYSQIVNDFQKGDIAEGYSVSREKKESFPLTVTSAQKNPTAFYLCASSIGPFEAFFGQGTRLTVV.

V gene TRBV24-1 combines with J gene TRBJ2-1; 9 nucleotides match TRBD2. The J segment lost 9 bases and the V segment lost 4 bases, leaving 9 bases of the junction unmatched. The CDR3 runs 15 residues. Germline assignment: CDR1 KGHDR and CDR2 SFDVKD. CDR3 in amino acids: CATSEEASGKGEQFF. The CDR3 coding sequence is TGTGCCACCAGTGAGGAGGCTAGCGGGAAAGGTGAGCAGTTCTTC.

The rearrangement links TRBV3-1 (or the pseudogene TRBV3-2) to TRBJ1-2; D is possibly TRBD1 (5 bases). Trimming cost V 0 bases and J 7 bases, with 15 bases left between them. This CDR3 has 15 amino acids. Germline CDR1 LGHDT, CDR2 YNNKEL (reference sequence). CDR3 nucleotide sequence: TGTGCCAGCAGCCAAGACGGGAGGGGACCCAGTGGCTACACCTTC. This translates into CASSQDGRGPSGYTF.

DNA for the CDR3: TGTGCCTGGAGTGTACACGGGAATGGCTACACCTTC. Translated, it gives CAWSVHGNGYTF. V is TRBV30 and J is TRBJ1-2; D not certain. V lost 0 bases, J lost 6 bases, and 8 bases lay in between. CDR3 length: 12 residues. CDR1 and CDR2 (germline): GTSNPN, SVGIG (reference sequence).

This chain connects TRBV27 to TRBJ2-1; D gene unclear. Germline V lookup: CDR1 MNHEY, CDR2 SMNVEV (reference sequence). The V end lost 4 bases, the J end lost 7 bases, and 20 bases lay between the germline ends. The CDR3 contains 16 residues. The CDR3 DNA follows: TGTGCCAGCAGTTCCCGAAAGGCAGCGCGATTGAATGAGCAGTTCTTC. It translates to CASSSRKAARLNEQFF.

The chain uses TRBV5-4 and TRBJ1-2, with a weak D call TRBD1 (6 bases). Trimming took off 5 bases at V and 0 bases at J, with 17 bases between the two ends. This CDR3 is built from 16 residues. Germline V CDR1 and CDR2: SGHNT, YYREEE (reference sequence). Here the CDR3 DNA reads TGTGCCAGCAGTTTGCCCCAGGGGCTAGCTAACTATGGCTACACCTTC. Translating it yields CASSLPQGLANYGYTF. Drawing the rest from reference TRBV5-4 and TRBJ1-2, the complete variable domain is ETGVTQSPTHLIKTRGQQVTLRCSSQSGHNTVSWYQQALGQGPQFIFQYYREEENGRGNFPPRFSGLQFPNYSSELNVNALELDDSALYLCASSLPQGLANYGYTFGSGTRLTVV.

The rearrangement links TRBV14 to TRBJ1-2, with D maybe TRBD1 (6 bases). The CDR3 spans 15 residues. Per the germline V gene, CDR1 is SGHDN and CDR2 is FVKESK. Deletions cut 4 bases from V and 7 bases from J, with 19 bases between. The CDR3 region is CASSLSPRGGGGYTF. The CDR3 nucleotides read TGTGCCAGCAGCCTCTCCCCGCGGGGAGGGGGTGGCTACACCTTC.

This chain uses TRBV29-1 with TRBJ2-1; TRBD2 aligns across 8 bases. With V trimmed by 6 bases and J by 6 bases, 7 bases remained unmatched. Germline V lookup: CDR1 SQVTM, CDR2 ANQGSEA. The CDR3 covers 13 residues. Here the CDR3 reads CSVGGLGVNEQFF. CDR3 DNA: TGCAGCGTGGGGGGACTAGGTGTCAATGAGCAGTTCTTC.

This chain joins TRBV4-2 and TRBJ2-3, with 10 bases identical to TRBD2. The trim removed 5 bases at V and 1 base at J, leaving 9 bases unmatched. The CDR3 consists of 17 residues. Germline V gives CDR1 LGHNA, CDR2 YNFKEQ. CDR3 in amino acids: CASSDRSSGGGTDTQYF. CDR3 in DNA: TGTGCCAGCAGCGACCGATCTAGCGGGGGCGGCACAGATACGCAGTATTTT.

The V and J genes are TRBV7-2 and TRBJ2-3; 8 bases are a match to TRBD2. J gave up 9 bases and V 3 bases, and 2 bases lay outside the gene matches. This CDR3 contains 12 residues. Germline assignment: CDR1 SGHTA and CDR2 FQGNSA. CDR3 region: CASSFSGNTQYF. DNA of the CDR3: TGTGCCAGCAGCTTTAGCGGGAACACGCAGTATTTT.

The chain joins TRBV27 to TRBJ2-7; a weak D match, TRBD1 (5 bases). CDR3 size: 11 residues. Per germline, CDR1 MNHEY and CDR2 SMNVEV (reference sequence). V was clipped by 10 bases and J by 0 bases, with 7 bases between them. The CDR3, as DNA: TGTGCCACTAGGGGCTCCTACGAGCAGTACTTC. It codes for CATRGSYEQYF.

This clone came up a few times. One end of the junction does not line up with germline, which may come from a read error. The chain combines TRBV19 with TRBJ1-3, with D perhaps TRBD1 (6 bases). CDR1 and CDR2 (germline): LNHDA, SQIVND (reference sequence). The CDR3 runs to 12 residues. The CDR3 loop reads CASSTGRDIGNF. The CDR3, as DNA: TGTGCCAGTAGTACAGGACGGGACATTGGCAACTTT.

The chain recombines TRBV6-4 with TRBJ2-1; D unclear. The CDR3 has 13 residues. CDR1 is MRHNA, CDR2 SNTAGT, per germline. Between the trimmed V and J ends, which lost 3 bases and 8 bases, there was a span of 11 bases. CDR3 nucleotide sequence: TGTGCCAGCAGTGAGTTTGGGCGTCATGAGCAGTTCTTC. Its translation: CASSEFGRHEQFF.

The gene calls are TRBV5-1 and TRBJ1-4; 7 nucleotides align to TRBD1. The CDR3 runs 14 residues. With 4 bases clipped from V and 5 bases from J, the junction kept 5 bases outside the gene matches. From germline, CDR1 is SGHRS and CDR2 YFSETQ. Here the CDR3 reads CASSPGQQNEKLFF. In DNA form, the CDR3 reads TGCGCCAGCAGCCCGGGACAGCAGAATGAAAAACTGTTTTTT.

This chain links TRBV18 with TRBJ1-1; 8 bases line up with TRBD1. V shed 6 bases and J 5 bases; nucleotides not matched to a gene: 26. Germline CDR1 and CDR2: KGHSH and LQKENI. CDR3 length: 20 residues. CDR3 region: CASSLNTHQGATVKRTEAFF. The CDR3, as DNA: TGTGCCAGCTCCCTGAACACTCACCAGGGGGCGACGGTTAAGAGAACTGAAGCTTTCTTT. Full variable domain (missing parts from reference TRBV18 and TRBJ1-1): NAGVMQNPRHLVRRRGQEARLRCSPMKGHSHVYWYRQLPEEGLKFMVYLQKENIIDESGMPKERFSAEFPKEGPSILRIQQVVRGDSAAYFCASSLNTHQGATVKRTEAFFGQGTRLTVV.

J is TRBJ1-4 and V is TRBV2; 8 bases are a match to TRBD1. V lost 7 bases, J lost 0 bases, and 7 bases stayed unmatched. CDR3 size: 16 residues. Germline V gives CDR1 SNHLY, CDR2 FYNNEI. In DNA form, the CDR3 reads TGTGCCAGCACCTGGACAGGGAGGGCAACTAATGAAAAACTGTTTTTT. Translating it yields CASTWTGRATNEKLFF.

The chain recombines TRBV7-8 with TRBJ1-3; the match to TRBD1 covers 7 bases. The V gene's germline CDR1 is SGHVS and CDR2 FQNEAQ. Unmatched junction bases numbered 6, after V lost 5 bases and J lost 2 bases. The CDR3 runs 15 residues. Here the CDR3 DNA reads TGTGCCAGCAGCCATACAGGGGTAGCTGGAAACACCATATATTTT. Protein product: CASSHTGVAGNTIYF. The full variable domain, rest sourced from reference TRBV7-8 and TRBJ1-3, is GAGVSQSPRYKVAKRGQDVALRCDPISGHVSLFWYQQALGQGPEFLTYFQNEAQLDKSGLPSDRFFAERPEGSVSTLKIQRTQQEDSAVYLCASSHTGVAGNTIYFGEGSWLTVV.